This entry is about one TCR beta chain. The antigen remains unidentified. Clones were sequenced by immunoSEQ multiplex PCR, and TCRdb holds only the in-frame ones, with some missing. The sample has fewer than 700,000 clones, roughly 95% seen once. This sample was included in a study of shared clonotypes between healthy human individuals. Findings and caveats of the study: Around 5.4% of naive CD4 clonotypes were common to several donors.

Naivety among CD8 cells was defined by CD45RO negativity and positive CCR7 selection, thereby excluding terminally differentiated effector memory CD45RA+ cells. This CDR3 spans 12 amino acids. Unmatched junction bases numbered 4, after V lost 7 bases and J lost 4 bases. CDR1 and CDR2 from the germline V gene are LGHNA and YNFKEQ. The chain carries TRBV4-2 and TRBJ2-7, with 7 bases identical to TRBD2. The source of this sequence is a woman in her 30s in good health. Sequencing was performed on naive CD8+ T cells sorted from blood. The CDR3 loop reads CASMGGKYEQYF. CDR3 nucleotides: TGTGCCAGCATGGGGGGGAAGTACGAGCAGTACTTC.